Only one count was recorded for the clone carrying this TCR beta chain. A much larger clone lies a single base off, so this may be a read error. Thyroid surgery was preceded by no treatment in any patient. TCRdb re-analyzed the PCR reads through MiXCR. Of more than 20,000 clones listed, about 10% are singletons. V lost 5 bases and J lost 4, with 9 bases in between. The germline gives CDR1 LGHNA, CDR2 YNFKEQ. This CDR3 contains 13 residues. This specimen belongs to a study of metastatic and nonmetastatic thyroid tumors. The chain recombines TRBV4-2 with TRBJ2-1; D not resolved. The origin of this receptor is a female donor with papillary thyroid cancer or a benign thyroid nodule (not recorded which). Some clones in this sample may be carry-over from other donors' samples. Input material: blood. In nucleotides, the CDR3 is TGTGCCAGCAGCACAATCGGTTACAATGAGCAGTTCTTC. Protein product: CASSTIGYNEQFF.